The clone carrying this T cell receptor (beta chain) appeared a few times. These data belong to a study of T cells in Graves' hyperthyroidism and ophthalmopathy. There were TCR beta CDR3 regions amplified from RNA transcripts. Primed by the HTBI set, a first-round RT-PCR was run on the TCR CDR3. TCRdb re-analysed the multiplex PCR reads in MiXCR, keeping a single row per CDR3 protein. Found here are hundreds of thousands of distinct CDR3 sequences, 11% to 15% of them singletons; the top ten hold roughly 5.5%. Germline V gene lookup returns CDR1 DFQATT and CDR2 SNEGSKA (reference sequence). V lost 4 bases to trimming and J lost 0 bases, with 6 bases between them. The length of the CDR3 is 13 residues.

The source of this sequence is a woman in her 30s with Graves' hyperthyroidism that later progressed to Graves' ophthalmopathy. The rearrangement uses TRBV20-1 and TRBJ2-2, with D uncertain. Sequencing was performed on blood. The CDR3 loop is CSAIDSNTGELFF. In DNA form, the CDR3 reads TGCAGTGCTATCGACTCGAACACCGGGGAGCTGTTTTTT.